These 28 T cell receptor beta chains were sequenced from one sample in a study of CD8+ T cells in alopecia areata. It was cDNA, reverse transcribed from extracted RNA, that served as the sequencing template. Sequenced by immunoSEQ multiplex PCR; TCRdb stores in-frame clones only, minus some. The table includes 90,000 to 120,000 clones, roughly 84% detected once. The treatment denotes: oral pan-JAK inhibitor, 5-10 mg twice daily. The specimen was CD8+ T cells sorted from blood, collected at week 24, from a patient treated with tofacitinib. These receptors were taken from a human donor with alopecia areata.

The chain carries TRBV6-5 and TRBJ1-1; D is unclear. Germline CDR1 MNHEY, CDR2 SVGAGI. The CDR3 covers 15 residues. Deletions cut 7 bases from V and 3 bases from J, with 18 bases between. DNA of the CDR3: TGTGCCAGCACACTTCTAGACCCGACGTACACTGAAGCTTTCTTT. Translated, it gives CASTLLDPTYTEAFF.

The rearrangement joins TRBV27 to TRBJ2-1; D unresolved. The CDR3 sequence is 15 residues long. From germline, CDR1 is MNHEY and CDR2 SMNVEV (reference sequence). V was shortened by 5 bases and J by 6 bases, with 17 bases between the two germline ends. CDR3: CASSTGSNNLNEQFF. The CDR3 coding sequence is TGTGCCAGCAGTACCGGAAGCAACAATCTCAATGAGCAGTTCTTC.

The DNA of the CDR3 is TGTGCCAGCAGTTTACTAGGGCTAGCGGGGCTCACCGGGGAGCTGTTTTTT. Its protein is CASSLLGLAGLTGELFF. This chain links TRBV27 with TRBJ2-2, with 9 positions matching TRBD2. Trimming removed 2 bases from V and 4 bases from J; junction bases left unmatched: 8. Germline-derived CDR1 and CDR2 are MNHEY and SMNVEV (reference sequence). This CDR3 comprises 17 residues.

J is TRBJ2-7 and V is TRBV5-6, with D unresolved. Germline V gene data show CDR1 as SGHDT and CDR2 as YYEEEE. Trimming left V 1 base short and J 4 bases short, with 12 bases between. This CDR3 region has 14 residues. DNA for the CDR3: TGTGCCAGCAGCTTGACAGTGGAGTGGTACGAGCAGTACTTC. Its translation is CASSLTVEWYEQYF.

The gene calls are TRBV4-1 and TRBJ2-7, with D tentatively TRBD1 (5 bases). CDR3 length: 13 residues. V dropped 4 bases and J dropped 4 bases, with 11 bases sitting between them. The V gene's germline CDR1 is MGHRA and CDR2 YSYEKL. CDR3: CASSPTSGYEQYF. The CDR3 coding sequence is TGCGCCAGCAGCCCAACCTCAGGGTACGAGCAGTACTTC.

This clone was seen a few times. V usage is TRBV29-1 and J usage is TRBJ2-7, with D perhaps TRBD2 (6 bases). Trimming left V 1 base short and J 2 bases short, with 15 bases between. Germline V gene lookup returns CDR1 SQVTM and CDR2 ANQGSEA. The CDR3 length is 15 residues. CDR3 coding DNA: TGCAGCGTTGAAGTTCTCAGGAGGGGTACCTACGAGCAGTACTTC. Amino acid sequence: CSVEVLRRGTYEQYF.

This chain joins TRBV10-3 and TRBJ1-5, with 7 bases lining up with TRBD1. The V gene's germline CDR1 is ENHRY and CDR2 SYGVKD. With V trimmed by 4 bases and J by 4 bases, 4 bases remained unmatched. This CDR3 spans 14 amino acids. This CDR3 reads CAISGAGGNQPQHF. CDR3 bases: TGTGCCATCAGTGGGGCAGGGGGAAATCAGCCCCAGCATTTT.

For this clone: The same CDR3 also results from other DNA sequences found in this sample. The chain links TRBV14 to TRBJ2-7, with unresolved D. This CDR3 comprises 12 residues. V dropped 3 bases and J dropped 0 bases, with 3 bases sitting between them. The germline V gene has CDR1 SGHDN and CDR2 FVKESK. For the CDR3, the DNA is TGTGCCAGCAGCCAGGGCTCCTACGAGCAGTACTTC. Its protein product is CASSQGSYEQYF.

The chain recombines TRBV7-2 with TRBJ2-4, with 8 bases aligning to TRBD1. V lost 5 bases, J lost 4 bases, and 1 base stayed unmatched. The CDR3 is 13 amino acids. The germline V gene has CDR1 SGHTA and CDR2 FQGNSA. The CDR3 DNA reads as TGTGCCAGCAGCCGGGACAGGAAAAACATTCAGTACTTC. Protein product: CASSRDRKNIQYF.

The CDR3 DNA follows: TGTGCCAGCAGCTTCCGGGATCCCTACAATGAGCAGTTCTTC. Protein: CASSFRDPYNEQFF. The chain combines TRBV7-2 with TRBJ2-1; a possible D gene is TRBD2 (5 bases). The CDR3 spans 14 residues. Trimming pared 3 bases from V and 2 bases from J, leaving 8 bases between. Germline V CDR1 and CDR2: SGHTA, FQGNSA.

This clone appeared a few times. Written as DNA, the CDR3 is TGCAGCGTTGATAATGGGGACACCATATATTTT. Protein sequence: CSVDNGDTIYF. The chain has TRBV29-1 and TRBJ1-3; unclear D gene. Germline V gene lookup returns CDR1 SQVTM and CDR2 ANQGSEA. Trimming pared 3 bases from V and 8 bases from J, leaving 8 bases between. This CDR3 contains 11 residues.

The chain recombines TRBV4-1 with TRBJ1-6, with D possibly TRBD1 on 5 matching bases. V lost 3 bases and J lost 10, with 13 bases in between. The CDR3 contains 14 residues. From germline, CDR1 is MGHRA and CDR2 YSYEKL. The CDR3 loop is CASSQGGVTSPLHF. The CDR3 DNA reads TGCGCCAGCAGCCAGGGGGGTGTCACCTCACCCCTCCACTTT.

The V call is TRBV5-4, the J call TRBJ2-1; 16 bases align to TRBD2. V gave up 3 bases and J gave up 7 bases; unmatched junction bases: 1. The CDR3 has 15 amino acids. Per germline, CDR1 SGHNT and CDR2 YYREEE (reference sequence). CDR3 amino acids: CASSWGLAGGNEQFF. The CDR3 region has the DNA TGTGCCAGCAGCTGGGGACTAGCGGGGGGGAATGAGCAGTTCTTC.

The chain employs TRBV4-3 and TRBJ1-2, with D perhaps matching TRBD1 (6 bases). CDR1 is LGHNA, CDR2 YSLEER, per germline. The CDR3 sequence is 15 residues long. Trimming pared 6 bases from V and 4 bases from J, leaving 18 bases between. The CDR3: CASSPSGDTAYGYTF. CDR3 in DNA: TGCGCCAGCAGTCCCTCAGGGGACACTGCCTATGGCTACACCTTC.

The chain has TRBV6-5 and TRBJ1-5, with D hard to call. Germline CDR1 MNHEY, CDR2 SVGAGI. V lost 2 bases to trimming and J lost 0 bases, with 5 bases between them. The CDR3 has 14 residues. The CDR3: CASSYEVSNQPQHF. For the CDR3, the DNA is TGTGCCAGCAGTTACGAGGTTAGCAATCAGCCCCAGCATTTT.

The chain is built from TRBV4-1 and TRBJ1-2; a possible D gene is TRBD1 (5 bases). The CDR3 consists of 17 residues. Trimming took off 6 bases at V and 4 bases at J, with 24 bases between the two ends. The germline gives CDR1 MGHRA, CDR2 YSYEKL. CDR3 residues: CASSPPLVGHDGYGYTF. The CDR3 coding sequence is TGCGCCAGCAGTCCCCCACTCGTGGGGCATGATGGCTATGGCTACACCTTC.

This clone rates as medium-sized. The gene calls are TRBV4-1 and TRBJ2-7, with D tentatively TRBD2 (5 bases). Germline V CDR1 and CDR2: MGHRA, YSYEKL. The CDR3 extends over 16 amino acids. Between the trimmed V and J ends, which lost 4 bases and 0 bases, there was a span of 16 bases. The CDR3 sequence is CASSLDTASSSYEQYF. The DNA for the CDR3 is TGCGCCAGCAGCCTCGACACGGCTAGCAGCTCCTACGAGCAGTACTTC.

The V and J genes are TRBV30 and TRBJ1-5; unclear D gene. V was shortened by 0 bases and J by 0 bases, with 9 bases between the two germline ends. This CDR3 spans 15 amino acids. In germline, CDR1 is GTSNPN, CDR2 SVGIG (reference sequence). The CDR3 loop is CAWSVSEYSNQPQHF. CDR3 nucleotide sequence: TGTGCCTGGAGTGTTTCGGAATATAGCAATCAGCCCCAGCATTTT. Based on the CDR3 plus reference TRBV30 and TRBJ1-5, the full variable domain is SQTIHQWPATLVQPVGSPLSLECTVEGTSNPNLYWYRQAAGRGLQLLFYSVGIGQISSEVPQNLSASRPQDRQFILSSKKLLLSDSGFYLCAWSVSEYSNQPQHFGDGTRLSIL.

V is TRBV6-6 and J is TRBJ2-3; D is undetermined. This CDR3 has 11 residues. The germline CDR1 and CDR2 sequences are MNHNY and SVGAGI (reference sequence). The V end was cut by 8 bases, the J end by 2 bases, with 5 bases between. The DNA for the CDR3 is TGTGCCAGCGGTCCCACAGATACGCAGTATTTT. Its translation is CASGPTDTQYF.

The chain employs TRBV6-5 and TRBJ2-7, with D unresolved. The V gene lost 0 bases and the J gene lost 5 bases, with 14 bases spanning the gap. This CDR3 contains 15 residues. Germline V gene data show CDR1 as MNHEY and CDR2 as SVGAGI. CDR3 in DNA: TGTGCCAGCAGTTACTCGTCTGGACCGGCGGACGAGCAGTACTTC. Its translation: CASSYSSGPADEQYF.

The chain recombines TRBV4-1 with TRBJ2-3; 9 bases are a match to TRBD2. Germline V gene lookup returns CDR1 MGHRA and CDR2 YSYEKL. CDR3 length: 14 amino acids. With V trimmed by 5 bases and J by 4 bases, 4 bases remained unmatched. The CDR3 reads CASSVSGGADTQYF. CDR3 DNA sequence: TGCGCCAGCAGCGTTAGCGGGGGAGCAGATACGCAGTATTTT.

J is TRBJ2-1 and V is TRBV6-5; D is perhaps TRBD2 (6 bases). The CDR3 is 14 residues long. Between the trimmed V and J ends, which lost 5 bases and 5 bases, there was a span of 13 bases. Germline CDR1 and CDR2: MNHEY and SVGAGI. CDR3 loop: CASSQSGAHNEQFF. In nucleotides, the CDR3 is TGTGCCAGCAGTCAATCGGGAGCGCACAATGAGCAGTTCTTC.

This sequence joins TRBV7-8 and TRBJ1-5, with D possibly being TRBD1 (6 bases). The CDR3 has 15 amino acids. V lost 2 bases to trimming and J lost 2 bases, with 10 bases between them. Per germline, CDR1 SGHVS and CDR2 FQNEAQ. Here the CDR3 DNA reads TGTGCCAGCAGCTTATCCCCAGGGGGCAATCAGCCCCAGCATTTT. Translated: CASSLSPGGNQPQHF.

The J gene is TRBJ2-7, the V gene TRBV4-1, with D perhaps TRBD1 or TRBD2 (5 bases each). The CDR3 has 15 residues. V lost 0 bases, J lost 5 bases, and 14 bases lay in between. Germline CDR1 is MGHRA and CDR2 is YSYEKL. The CDR3 sequence: CASSQEPGRVHEQYF. The CDR3, as DNA: TGCGCCAGCAGCCAAGAACCGGGGCGCGTCCACGAGCAGTACTTC.

This clone was seen only a few times. The CDR3 bases are TGTGCCAGCAGTTGGACTAGCGGGGTAAACTACAATGAGCAGTTCTTC. It is translated as CASSWTSGVNYNEQFF. The rearrangement links TRBV6-5 to TRBJ2-1, with TRBD2 identical over 12 bases. Per the germline V gene, CDR1 is MNHEY and CDR2 is SVGAGI. CDR3 size: 16 residues. V was clipped by 4 bases and J by 3 bases; unmatched bases: 4.

The chain is built from TRBV4-3 and TRBJ2-1; 9 bases align to TRBD2. The V segment lost 0 bases and the J segment 5 bases; nucleotides outside the gene matches: 14. In germline, CDR1 is LGHNA, CDR2 YSLEER. The CDR3 is 19 residues long. The CDR3 DNA is TGCGCCAGCAGCCAAGATCTATCCCTGACTAGCGGACTGCACAATGAGCAGTTCTTC. Translation: CASSQDLSLTSGLHNEQFF.

The rearrangement uses TRBV27 and TRBJ2-7, with 12 bases identical to TRBD1. This CDR3 spans 14 amino acids. The J segment lost 5 bases and the V segment lost 8 bases, leaving 7 bases of the junction unmatched. Germline CDR1 is MNHEY and CDR2 is SMNVEV (reference sequence). This CDR3 is CASRGTGGIHEQYF. Here the CDR3 DNA reads TGTGCCAGCCGTGGGACAGGGGGCATCCACGAGCAGTACTTC.

The chain combines TRBV19 with TRBJ2-2; 9 bases map to TRBD1. J was trimmed by 4 bases and V by 3 bases; bases with no gene match: 6. CDR1 and CDR2 (germline): LNHDA, SQIVND (reference sequence). The CDR3 runs to 16 residues. CDR3 amino acids: CASSIMGQGATGELFF. For the CDR3, the DNA is TGTGCCAGTAGTATTATGGGACAGGGCGCCACCGGGGAGCTGTTTTTT.